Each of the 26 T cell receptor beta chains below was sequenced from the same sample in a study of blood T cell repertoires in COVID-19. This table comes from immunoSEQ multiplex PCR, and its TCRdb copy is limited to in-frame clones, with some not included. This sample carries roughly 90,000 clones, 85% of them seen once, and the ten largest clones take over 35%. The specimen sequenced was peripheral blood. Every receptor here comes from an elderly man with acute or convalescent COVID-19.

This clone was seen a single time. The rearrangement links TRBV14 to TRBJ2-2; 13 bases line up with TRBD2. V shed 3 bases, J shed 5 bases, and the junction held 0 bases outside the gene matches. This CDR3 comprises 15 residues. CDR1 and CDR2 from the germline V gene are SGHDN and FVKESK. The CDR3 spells CASSQGLAGTGELFF. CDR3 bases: TGTGCCAGCAGCCAGGGACTAGCGGGAACCGGGGAGCTGTTTTTT.

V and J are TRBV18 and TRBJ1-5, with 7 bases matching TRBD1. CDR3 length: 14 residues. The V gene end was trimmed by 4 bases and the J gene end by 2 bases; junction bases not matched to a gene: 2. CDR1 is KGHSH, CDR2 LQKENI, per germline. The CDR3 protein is CASSLGTGNQPQHF. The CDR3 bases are TGTGCCAGCTCACTCGGGACAGGCAATCAGCCCCAGCATTTT.

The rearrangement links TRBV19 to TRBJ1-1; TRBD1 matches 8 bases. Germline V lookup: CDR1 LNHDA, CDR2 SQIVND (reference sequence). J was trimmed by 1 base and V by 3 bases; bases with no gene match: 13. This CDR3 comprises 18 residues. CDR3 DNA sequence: TGTGCCAGTAGTATTCGGGCAGGGGGCTGGTTAAGGAACACTGAAGCTTTCTTT. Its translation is CASSIRAGGWLRNTEAFF.

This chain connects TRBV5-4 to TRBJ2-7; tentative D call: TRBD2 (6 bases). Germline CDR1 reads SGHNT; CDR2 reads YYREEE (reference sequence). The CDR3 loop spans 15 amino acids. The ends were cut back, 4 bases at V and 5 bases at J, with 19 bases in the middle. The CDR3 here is CASSAVARGKNEQYF. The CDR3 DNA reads TGTGCCAGCAGCGCCGTAGCGCGGGGCAAGAACGAGCAGTACTTC.

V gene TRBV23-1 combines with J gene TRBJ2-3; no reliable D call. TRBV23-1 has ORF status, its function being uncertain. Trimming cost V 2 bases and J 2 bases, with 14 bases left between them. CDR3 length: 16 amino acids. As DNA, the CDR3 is TGCGCCAGCAGTCAACCCGACACCGCCCTCACAGATACGCAGTATTTT. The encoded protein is CASSQPDTALTDTQYF.

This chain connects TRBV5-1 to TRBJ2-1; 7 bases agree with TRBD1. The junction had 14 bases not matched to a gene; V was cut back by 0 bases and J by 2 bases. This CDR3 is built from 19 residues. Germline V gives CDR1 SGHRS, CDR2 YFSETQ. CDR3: CASSLDRGPRLPTYNEQFF. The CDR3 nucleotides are TGCGCCAGCAGCTTGGACAGGGGACCTCGACTTCCGACCTACAATGAGCAGTTCTTC. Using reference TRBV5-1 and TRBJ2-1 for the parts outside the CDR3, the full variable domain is KAGVTQTPRYLIKTRGQQVTLSCSPISGHRSVSWYQQTPGQGLQFLFEYFSETQRNKGNFPGRFSGRQFSNSRSEMNVSTLELGDSALYLCASSLDRGPRLPTYNEQFFGPGTRLTVL.

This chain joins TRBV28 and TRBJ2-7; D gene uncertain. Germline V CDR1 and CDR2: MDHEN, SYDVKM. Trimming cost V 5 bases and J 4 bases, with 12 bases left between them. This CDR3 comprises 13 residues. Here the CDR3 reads CASSRIVEYEQYF. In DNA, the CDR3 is TGTGCCAGCAGTCGGATAGTGGAGTACGAGCAGTACTTC.

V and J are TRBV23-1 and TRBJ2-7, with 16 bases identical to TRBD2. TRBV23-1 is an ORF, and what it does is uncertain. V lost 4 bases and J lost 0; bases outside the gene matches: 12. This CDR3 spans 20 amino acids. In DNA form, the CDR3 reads TGCGCCAGCAGTCCCCTGGGACTAGCGGGAGGGTTGGGCTGCTCCTACGAGCAGTACTTC. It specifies CASSPLGLAGGLGCSYEQYF.

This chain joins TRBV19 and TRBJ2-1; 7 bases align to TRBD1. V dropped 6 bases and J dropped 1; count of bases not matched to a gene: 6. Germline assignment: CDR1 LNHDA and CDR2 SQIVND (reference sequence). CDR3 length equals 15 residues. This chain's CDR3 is CASRETGFSYNEQFF. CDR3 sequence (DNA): TGTGCCAGTAGAGAGACAGGGTTTTCCTACAATGAGCAGTTCTTC.

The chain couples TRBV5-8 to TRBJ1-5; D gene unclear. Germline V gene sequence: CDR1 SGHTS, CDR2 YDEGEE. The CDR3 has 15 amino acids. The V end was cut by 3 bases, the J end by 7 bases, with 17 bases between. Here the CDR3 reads CASSSWSPGRQPQHF. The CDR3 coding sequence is TGTGCCAGCAGCTCTTGGTCCCCGGGGAGACAGCCCCAGCATTTT.

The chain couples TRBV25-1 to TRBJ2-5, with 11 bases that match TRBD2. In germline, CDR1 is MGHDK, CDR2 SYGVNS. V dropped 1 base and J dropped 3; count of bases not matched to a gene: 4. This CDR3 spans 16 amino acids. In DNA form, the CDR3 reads TGTGCCAGCAGTGAATCCACTAGCGGGGGAGAAGAGACCCAGTACTTC. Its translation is CASSESTSGGEETQYF.

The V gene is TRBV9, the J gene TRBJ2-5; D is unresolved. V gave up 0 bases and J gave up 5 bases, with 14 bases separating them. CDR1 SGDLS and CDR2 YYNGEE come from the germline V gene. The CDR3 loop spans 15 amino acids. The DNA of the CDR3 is TGTGCCAGCAGCGTAGCAGGCTCGCCCAGCGAGACCCAGTACTTC. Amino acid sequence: CASSVAGSPSETQYF.

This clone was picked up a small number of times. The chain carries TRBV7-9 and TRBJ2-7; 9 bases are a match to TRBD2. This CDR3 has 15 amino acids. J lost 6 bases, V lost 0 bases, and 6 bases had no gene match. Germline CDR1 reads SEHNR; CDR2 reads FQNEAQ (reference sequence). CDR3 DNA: TGTGCCAGCAGCTTAGCGGGACTAGCATTTTCCGAGCAGTACTTC. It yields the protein CASSLAGLAFSEQYF.

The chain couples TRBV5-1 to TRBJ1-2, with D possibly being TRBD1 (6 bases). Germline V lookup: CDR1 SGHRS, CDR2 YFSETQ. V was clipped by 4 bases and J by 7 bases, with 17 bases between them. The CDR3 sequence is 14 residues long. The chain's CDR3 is CASSRGQTSTGYTF. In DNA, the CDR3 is TGCGCCAGCAGCCGCGGACAGACCTCTACTGGCTACACCTTC.

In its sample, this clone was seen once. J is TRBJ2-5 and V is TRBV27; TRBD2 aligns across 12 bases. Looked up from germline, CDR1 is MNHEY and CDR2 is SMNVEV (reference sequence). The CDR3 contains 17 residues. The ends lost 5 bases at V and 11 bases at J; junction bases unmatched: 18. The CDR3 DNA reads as TGTGCCAGCAGTCGACTAGCGGGAGAGGCCTCGGGGCTGAAACAGTACTTC. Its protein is CASSRLAGEASGLKQYF.

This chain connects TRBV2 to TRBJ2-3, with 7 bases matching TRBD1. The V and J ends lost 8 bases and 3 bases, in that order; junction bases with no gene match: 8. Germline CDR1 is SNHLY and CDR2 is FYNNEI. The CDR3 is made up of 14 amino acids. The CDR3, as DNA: TGTGCCAGCCGGGACAGTAAGGTTACAGATACGCAGTATTTT. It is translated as CASRDSKVTDTQYF.

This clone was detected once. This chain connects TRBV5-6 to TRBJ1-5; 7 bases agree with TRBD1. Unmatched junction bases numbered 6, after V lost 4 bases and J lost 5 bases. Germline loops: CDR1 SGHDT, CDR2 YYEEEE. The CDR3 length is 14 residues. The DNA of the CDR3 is TGTGCCAGCAGCACTGGACAGGAGGATCAGCCCCAGCATTTT. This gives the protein CASSTGQEDQPQHF. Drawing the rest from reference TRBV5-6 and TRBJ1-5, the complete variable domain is DAGVTQSPTHLIKTRGQQVTLRCSPKSGHDTVSWYQQALGQGPQFIFQYYEEEERQRGNFPDRFSGHQFPNYSSELNVNALLLGDSALYLCASSTGQEDQPQHFGDGTRLSIL.

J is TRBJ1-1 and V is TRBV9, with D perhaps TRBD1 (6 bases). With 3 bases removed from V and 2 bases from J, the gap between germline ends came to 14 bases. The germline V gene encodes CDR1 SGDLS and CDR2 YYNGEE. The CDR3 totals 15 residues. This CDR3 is CASSDRQDQNTEAFF. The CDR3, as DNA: TGTGCCAGCAGCGACCGACAGGATCAAAACACTGAAGCTTTCTTT.

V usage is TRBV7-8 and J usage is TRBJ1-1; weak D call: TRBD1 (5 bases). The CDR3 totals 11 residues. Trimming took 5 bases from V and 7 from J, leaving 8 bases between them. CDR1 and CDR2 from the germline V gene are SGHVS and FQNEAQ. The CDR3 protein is CASSRDFEAFF. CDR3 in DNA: TGTGCCAGCAGCCGGGACTTTGAAGCTTTCTTT.

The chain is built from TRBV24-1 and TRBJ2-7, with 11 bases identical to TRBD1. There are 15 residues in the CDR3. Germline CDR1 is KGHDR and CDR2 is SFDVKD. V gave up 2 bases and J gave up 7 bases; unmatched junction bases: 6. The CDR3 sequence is CATSDSGQGAGEQYF. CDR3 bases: TGTGCCACCAGTGATTCTGGACAGGGGGCAGGAGAGCAGTACTTC.

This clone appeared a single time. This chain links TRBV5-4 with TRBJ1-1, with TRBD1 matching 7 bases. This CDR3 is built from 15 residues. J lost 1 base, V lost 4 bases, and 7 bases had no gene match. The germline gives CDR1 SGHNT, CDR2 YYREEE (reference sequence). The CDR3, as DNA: TGTGCCAGCAGCACCCCGGGACAGCAGAACACTGAAGCTTTCTTT. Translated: CASSTPGQQNTEAFF.

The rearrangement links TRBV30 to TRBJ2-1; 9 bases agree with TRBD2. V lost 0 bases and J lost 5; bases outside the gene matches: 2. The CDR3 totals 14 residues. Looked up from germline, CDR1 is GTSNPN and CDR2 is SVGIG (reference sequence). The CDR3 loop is CAWSVGTSNNEQFF. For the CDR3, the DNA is TGTGCCTGGAGTGTAGGGACTAGCAACAATGAGCAGTTCTTC.

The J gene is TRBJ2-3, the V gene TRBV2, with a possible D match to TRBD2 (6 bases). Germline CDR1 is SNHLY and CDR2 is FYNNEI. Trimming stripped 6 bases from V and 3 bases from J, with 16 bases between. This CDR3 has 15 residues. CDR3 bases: TGTGCCAGCAGGGGAGAGCGGGTCAAAACAGATACGCAGTATTTT. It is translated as CASRGERVKTDTQYF.

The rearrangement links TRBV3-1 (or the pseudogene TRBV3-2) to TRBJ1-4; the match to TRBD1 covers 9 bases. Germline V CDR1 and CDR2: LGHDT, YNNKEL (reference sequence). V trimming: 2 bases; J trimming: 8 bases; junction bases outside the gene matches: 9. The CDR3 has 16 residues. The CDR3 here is CASSQHQTGGGEKLFF. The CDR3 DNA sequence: TGTGCCAGCAGCCAACACCAGACAGGGGGAGGAGAAAAACTGTTTTTT.

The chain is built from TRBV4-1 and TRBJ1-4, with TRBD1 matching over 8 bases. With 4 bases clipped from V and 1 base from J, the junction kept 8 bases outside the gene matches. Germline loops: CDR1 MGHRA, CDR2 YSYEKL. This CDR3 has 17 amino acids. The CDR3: CASSPRQGAETNEKLFF. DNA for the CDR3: TGCGCCAGCAGCCCCCGGCAGGGGGCCGAAACTAATGAAAAACTGTTTTTT.

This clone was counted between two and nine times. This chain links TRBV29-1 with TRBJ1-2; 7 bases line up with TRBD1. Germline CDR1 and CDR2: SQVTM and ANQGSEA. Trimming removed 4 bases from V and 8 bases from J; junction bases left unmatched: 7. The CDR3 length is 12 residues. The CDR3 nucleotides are TGCAGCGTTGTGACAGGGAAAGGAGGCTACACCTTC. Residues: CSVVTGKGGYTF.